The 23 T cell receptor beta chains presented below share a single source sample, sequenced in a study of shared clonotypes between healthy human individuals. Profiled with immunoSEQ multiplex PCR; TCRdb holds only in-frame clones, not every one. The sample lists around 500,000 clones, 75% to 85% occurring once. The sequenced sample was PBMCs. The receptors derive from a woman aged 40 to 49 in good health. Some clones in this sample may be carry-over from other donors' samples.

This chain connects TRBV28 to TRBJ1-2; 8 nucleotides match TRBD1. CDR1 MDHEN and CDR2 SYDVKM come from the germline V gene. This CDR3 spans 13 amino acids. The V and J ends lost 1 base and 6 bases, in that order; junction bases with no gene match: 1. The CDR3 loop reads CASSLSGGDGYTF. The CDR3 nucleotides read TGTGCCAGCAGTTTATCAGGGGGCGATGGCTACACCTTC.

The V and J genes are TRBV2 and TRBJ2-3; 9 positions agree with TRBD2. With 7 bases clipped from V and 0 bases from J, the junction kept 11 bases outside the gene matches. This CDR3 spans 17 amino acids. Per germline, CDR1 SNHLY and CDR2 FYNNEI. CDR3 in DNA: TGTGCCAGCATTATTAGCGGGAGTAAGTCTAGCACAGATACGCAGTATTTT. Amino acid sequence: CASIISGSKSSTDTQYF.

The V and J genes are TRBV7-6 and TRBJ2-3; D is undetermined. The V gene's germline CDR1 is SGHVS and CDR2 FNYEAQ. Trimming left V 8 bases short and J 0 bases short, with 9 bases between. The CDR3 runs 13 residues. The CDR3 spells CASFRLSTDTQYF. CDR3 nucleotides: TGTGCCAGCTTCCGCCTTAGCACAGATACGCAGTATTTT.

The V call is TRBV29-1, the J call TRBJ2-5; 13 positions agree with TRBD2. Germline CDR1 SQVTM, CDR2 ANQGSEA. The CDR3 is made up of 14 amino acids. With 7 bases clipped from V and 5 bases from J, the junction kept 7 bases outside the gene matches. The CDR3 region is CSASPTSGRETQYF. As DNA, the CDR3 is TGCAGCGCAAGCCCGACTAGCGGGAGGGAGACCCAGTACTTC. Filled out from reference TRBV29-1 and TRBJ2-5, the complete variable domain reads SAVISQKPSRDICQRGTSLTIQCQVDSQVTMMFWYRQQPGQSLTLIATANQGSEATYESGFVIDKFPISRPNLTFSTLTVSNMSPEDSSIYLCSASPTSGRETQYFGPGTRLLVL.

The rearrangement joins TRBV14 to TRBJ2-7; D remains unclear. This CDR3 contains 11 residues. Germline V gives CDR1 SGHDN, CDR2 FVKESK. Trimming stripped 5 bases from V and 3 bases from J, with 5 bases between. The CDR3 here is CASSSHYEQYF. CDR3 bases: TGTGCCAGCAGCTCCCACTACGAGCAGTACTTC.

The genes are TRBV28 and TRBJ2-3; no reliable D call. Germline-derived CDR1 and CDR2 are MDHEN and SYDVKM. The CDR3 contains 11 residues. The germline V and J ends were trimmed by 3 bases and 4 bases, with 2 bases remaining between them. CDR3 sequence reads: CASSFADTQYF. The CDR3 DNA follows: TGTGCCAGCAGTTTCGCAGATACGCAGTATTTT.

This clone came up once. V and J are TRBV6-4 and TRBJ2-7; D assignment may be TRBD1 or TRBD2 (5 bases each). Trimming took 6 bases from V and 3 from J, leaving 12 bases between them. The germline gives CDR1 MRHNA, CDR2 SNTAGT. This CDR3 is 13 amino acids long. The CDR3 nucleotides are TGTGCCAGCAGGGGGGAGACGAACTACGAGCAGTACTTC. Its protein product is CASRGETNYEQYF.

The rearrangement joins TRBV7-9 to TRBJ2-3; maybe TRBD2 (5 bases). Germline loops: CDR1 SEHNR, CDR2 FQNEAQ (reference sequence). V lost 5 bases to trimming and J lost 3 bases, with 12 bases between them. The CDR3 loop spans 14 amino acids. CDR3 sequence reads: CASSPGRGTDTQYF. CDR3 nucleotides: TGTGCCAGCAGCCCCGGACGCGGGACAGATACGCAGTATTTT.

The rearrangement links TRBV11-2 to TRBJ2-1; 10 bases map to TRBD2. The J segment lost 8 bases and the V segment lost 5 bases, leaving 12 bases of the junction unmatched. There are 16 residues in the CDR3. From germline, CDR1 is SGHAT and CDR2 FQNNGV. DNA for the CDR3: TGTGCCAGCAGCCAAATAGCGGGAGGTAGGGGGGATGAGCAGTTCTTC. The encoded protein is CASSQIAGGRGDEQFF.

The chain carries TRBV28 and TRBJ2-1; 11 positions match TRBD2. CDR1 is MDHEN, CDR2 SYDVKM, per germline. This CDR3 spans 16 amino acids. The V gene end was trimmed by 6 bases and the J gene end by 7 bases; junction bases not matched to a gene: 11. CDR3 in DNA: TGTGCCAGCAGGACTTTACTAGCGGGAGTGGGTAATGAGCAGTTCTTC. Residues: CASRTLLAGVGNEQFF.

Turning to this clone: Other DNA sequences in this sample translate to the same CDR3. The V call is TRBV9, the J call TRBJ2-2; D might be TRBD1 or TRBD2, each matching 6 bases. The CDR3 runs 14 residues. Trimming removed 2 bases at V and 4 bases at J, with 9 bases between. Germline V lookup: CDR1 SGDLS, CDR2 YYNGEE. CDR3 in amino acids: CASSVGGGTGELFF. In DNA, the CDR3 is TGTGCCAGCAGCGTTGGAGGGGGCACCGGGGAGCTGTTTTTT.

Concerning this clone itself: One end of the junction fails to match germline, which may point to a read error. V and J are TRBV27 and TRBJ2-7, with D unclear. From germline, CDR1 is MNHEY and CDR2 SMNVEV (reference sequence). This CDR3 is built from 13 residues. The chain's CDR3 is CASSSSLPPPDNF. CDR3 DNA: TGTGCCAGCAGTTCCTCCCTTCCACCGCCCGACAACTTC.

This clone has only one observation. The chain recombines TRBV28 with TRBJ1-5; TRBD1 matches at 7 bases. Germline CDR1 reads MDHEN; CDR2 reads SYDVKM. After removal of 6 bases from V and 6 bases from J, the junction contained 11 bases not matched to a gene. This CDR3 region has 15 residues. This CDR3 reads CASRDRQGRTQPQHF. CDR3 DNA: TGTGCCAGCAGGGACCGACAGGGAAGGACTCAGCCCCAGCATTTT. Full variable domain (remainder filled in from reference TRBV28 and TRBJ1-5): DVKVTQSSRYLVKRTGEKVFLECVQDMDHENMFWYRQDPGLGLRLIYFSYDVKMKEKGDIPEGYSVSREKKERFSLILESASTNQTSMYLCASRDRQGRTQPQHFGDGTRLSIL.

On this clone itself: This sample includes further DNA sequences coding for the same CDR3. V usage is TRBV28 and J usage is TRBJ1-4; TRBD1 matches at 7 bases. V trimming: 6 bases; J trimming: 5 bases; junction bases outside the gene matches: 6. From germline, CDR1 is MDHEN and CDR2 SYDVKM. CDR3 size: 14 residues. The CDR3 is CASSRQGSNEKLFF. In DNA, the CDR3 is TGTGCCAGCAGCAGACAGGGATCAAATGAAAAACTGTTTTTT. Drawing the rest from reference TRBV28 and TRBJ1-4, the complete variable domain is DVKVTQSSRYLVKRTGEKVFLECVQDMDHENMFWYRQDPGLGLRLIYFSYDVKMKEKGDIPEGYSVSREKKERFSLILESASTNQTSMYLCASSRQGSNEKLFFGSGTQLSVL.

The chain has TRBV28 and TRBJ1-4; D may be TRBD1 (5 bases). V was cut by 2 bases and J by 7 bases, with 11 bases left in between. The CDR3 spans 14 residues. Germline CDR1 reads MDHEN; CDR2 reads SYDVKM. CDR3 sequence: CASSLRQIVEKLFF. In DNA, the CDR3 is TGTGCCAGCAGTTTAAGACAGATAGTTGAAAAACTGTTTTTT.

A few counts support this clone. A far larger clone differs by one base, so this is likely a read error. This sample also contains other DNA sequences that code for the same CDR3. CDR3 sequence (DNA): TGTGCCAGCAGCTTTGCAGGAGATCAGCCCCAGCATTTT. Encoded protein: CASSFAGDQPQHF. This chain joins TRBV2 and TRBJ1-5; unclear D gene. Deletions cut 6 bases from V and 5 bases from J, with 11 bases between. Germline-derived CDR1 and CDR2 are SNHLY and FYNNEI. The CDR3 totals 13 residues.

V and J are TRBV4-1 and TRBJ2-2; D remains ambiguous. Germline V CDR1 and CDR2: MGHRA, YSYEKL. This CDR3 is 17 amino acids long. The ends were cut back, 4 bases at V and 0 bases at J, with 15 bases in the middle. The CDR3, as DNA: TGCGCCAGCAGCCGGGGTGGCCCACTACCGAACACCGGGGAGCTGTTTTTT. This sequence encodes CASSRGGPLPNTGELFF.

The chain carries TRBV19 and TRBJ2-5, with 7 positions matching TRBD2. There are 13 residues in the CDR3. After removal of 5 bases from V and 2 bases from J, the junction contained 2 bases not matched to a gene. Germline-derived CDR1 and CDR2 are LNHDA and SQIVND (reference sequence). The CDR3 DNA follows: TGTGCCAGTAGTGGCGGGAGACAAGAGACCCAGTACTTC. Its translation: CASSGGRQETQYF.

The chain carries TRBV7-6 and TRBJ2-7, with D hard to call. Germline CDR1 SGHVS, CDR2 FNYEAQ. This CDR3 contains 13 residues. Trimming took 2 bases from V and 7 from J, leaving 12 bases between them. The CDR3 sequence: CASSLNYPGEQYF. The CDR3 bases are TGTGCCAGCAGCTTAAACTACCCTGGAGAGCAGTACTTC.

The chain has TRBV4-2 and TRBJ2-2; the D gene is possibly TRBD2 (6 bases). This CDR3 is 15 amino acids long. The germline gives CDR1 LGHNA, CDR2 YNFKEQ. V was clipped by 1 base and J by 5 bases, with 11 bases between them. This CDR3 is CASSQAGVETGELFF. CDR3 nucleotides: TGTGCCAGCAGCCAAGCGGGAGTAGAGACCGGGGAGCTGTTTTTT.

This chain joins TRBV27 and TRBJ1-2, with D hard to call. The V gene's germline CDR1 is MNHEY and CDR2 SMNVEV (reference sequence). The CDR3 spans 14 residues. V shed 5 bases and J shed 6 bases, with 16 bases lying between them. The CDR3 is CASSLRAVSNGYTF. CDR3 coding DNA: TGTGCCAGCAGTCTGCGGGCCGTGAGCAATGGCTACACCTTC.

The V gene is TRBV19, the J gene TRBJ1-4, with unresolved D. The CDR3 runs to 14 residues. V was shortened by 5 bases and J by 4 bases, with 11 bases between the two germline ends. Germline assignment: CDR1 LNHDA and CDR2 SQIVND (reference sequence). The CDR3 loop reads CASSAERSNEKLFF. As DNA, the CDR3 is TGTGCCAGTAGTGCCGAACGCAGTAATGAAAAACTGTTTTTT.

This clone was detected only a few times. This sequence joins TRBV25-1 and TRBJ2-1; 9 bases agree with TRBD1. V shed 3 bases and J 5 bases; nucleotides not matched to a gene: 11. This CDR3 is 17 amino acids long. Germline V gives CDR1 MGHDK, CDR2 SYGVNS. CDR3 sequence reads: CASSDPNGQGTHNEQFF. CDR3 coding DNA: TGTGCCAGCAGTGACCCCAATGGACAGGGGACACACAATGAGCAGTTCTTC.